Described below is a single TCR beta chain sequence and its context. What antigen it recognizes has not been identified. No much larger clone is present one base from it, and per-base qualities are unavailable. The source of the sample is a study of blood T cell repertoires in COVID-19 (dated by TCRdb to the early 2020s). General notes on the study: The collaborator samples originated in the United States, Italy and Spain and spanned the acute and convalescent phases of COVID-19. The material from the prospective study consisted of cDNA or gDNA derived from T cells, B-cell-depleted T cells, or PBMCs. Deeply sampled blood TCRbeta repertoires from subjects exposed to, actively infected with, or recovered from COVID-19 were included in the dataset. The repertoires were released in a freely available public database intended as a resource for research on the immune response to SARS-CoV-2. The samples were drawn from the first 160 participants of the ongoing ImmuneRACE study and from 1,254 subjects provided by 6 global collaborators. Nearly every sample came with metadata listing a de-identified subject ID, COVID-19 status, age in years and sex. Where available, HLA class I and class II types were taken from metadata supplied by the sample provider and were not determined by assay-based typing. General findings and caveats noted by the study authors: Clinical and demographic metadata were provided uncurated, with the amount varying by source and participant.

The collaborating institutions used their own protocols to collect whole blood in K2EDTA tubes. For TCRbeta analysis, collaborators shipped samples in one of three forms: frozen whole blood, isolated PBMCs, or DNA extracted from either of those sample types. TCRbeta CDR3 regions were amplified from genomic DNA using the immunoSEQ Assay, a bias-controlled multiplex PCR. The original methods were these. The number of nucleated cells in each sample was estimated by amplification of reference gene primers within the assay. Sequence reads were collapsed and filtered to measure the absolute abundance of every unique TCRbeta CDR3 rearrangement. For each sample, productive Simpson clonality was calculated as the square root of Simpson's diversity index across productive rearrangements. Sourced from immuneACCESS, this table was stored by TCRdb with only in-frame sequences that have V and J called. A share of the clones is absent; for the studies checked, an unresolved V gene accounts for under half, and the remainder has no known explanation. The DNA was the basis for D and trimming; V, J and clone size are from that table. The sample has under 100,000 clones on record, 90% of them singletons. Of the sample, about 5.2% is held by the ten largest clones.

From V the trimming removes 6 bases and from J it removes 3 bases, while the gene matches leave 8 bases of the junction unaccounted for. Looking up the germline V gene yields CDR1 SNHLY and CDR2 FYNNEI. Its CDR3 holds 15 amino acids, cysteine through phenylalanine. Of the read, only the CDR3 DNA is kept; its 45 bases are in frame from base 1. Sequencing input: peripheral blood. The rearranged segments are TRBV2 and TRBJ1-5; 7 nucleotides in the junction match TRBD1. The receptor comes from a man aged 50-59 years with acute or convalescent COVID-19. For the CDR3, the sequence is CASRPDRSPNQPQHF. The bases are TGTGCCAGCAGACCGGACAGGTCCCCCAATCAGCCCCAGCATTTT.